This is a list of T cell receptor beta chains from one sample in a study of T cells in Graves' hyperthyroidism and ophthalmopathy. In TCRdb, the multiplex PCR reads were re-called with MiXCR into one record per CDR3 protein. There are some 600,000 distinct CDR3 sequences in the sample; approximately 14% occur only once, and 5.5% to 7.5% lies in the top ten. Sequencing was carried out using blood. The source of these receptors is a woman aged 25-40 years with Graves' hyperthyroidism that later progressed to Graves' ophthalmopathy. Each CDR3 is given with its conserved first and last residue. The order of the fields is D gene, J gene, clone size, V gene, CDR3 DNA, CDR3 protein. The D gene is left open where the match is weak. Clone size is not always given. Where it is, it says once, few, many or a class for expanded clones.

D: .; J: TRBJ1-2; size: many; V: TRBV24-1; DNA: TGTGCCACCTCCACAGGGTCGTACTATGGCTACACCTTC; CDR3: CATSTGSYYGYTF
D: .; J: TRBJ2-5; size: many; V: TRBV2; DNA: TGTGCCAGCAGTGAAGGTGGAGCCAGGATGCACTTC; CDR3: CASSEGGARMHF
D: TRBD1; J: TRBJ1-2; size: .; V: TRBV9; DNA: TGTGCCAGCAGCGCCCGGTGGGAATTCCGGGACAGGGTGGACTATCGGTACACCTTC; CDR3: CASSARWEFRDRVDYRYTF
D: .; J: TRBJ2-7; size: .; V: TRBV20-1; DNA: TGCAGTGCTAGAGATGCGGCAGGGACTCCTGGCGAGCAGTACTTC; CDR3: CSARDAAGTPGEQYF
D: TRBD2; J: TRBJ2-3; size: .; V: TRBV9; DNA: TGTGCCAGCAGCGCCACGGGACTAGCGGGGGATGTCCCCGATACGCAGTATTTT; CDR3: CASSATGLAGDVPDTQYF
D: TRBD2; J: TRBJ2-3; size: .; V: TRBV12-3/TRBV12-4; DNA: TGTGCCAGCAGATTCGCTGTGACTAGCGGGAGGGCGGAAAATACGCAGTATTTT; CDR3: CASRFAVTSGRAENTQYF
D: .; J: TRBJ2-7; size: many; V: TRBV2; DNA: TGTGCCAGCAGTGAACTACAGGGCCCTTCCTACGAGCAGTACTTC; CDR3: CASSELQGPSYEQYF
D: TRBD1; J: TRBJ2-5; size: many; V: TRBV20-1; DNA: TGCAGTGCTCGCACAGGGGCCCAAGAGACCCAGTACTTC; CDR3: CSARTGAQETQYF
D: .; J: TRBJ1-6; size: many; V: TRBV10-2; DNA: TGCGCCAGCAGTGAGTCGTCATCATCACCCCTCCACTTT; CDR3: CASSESSSSPLHF
D: TRBD2; J: TRBJ2-3; size: many; V: TRBV11-3; DNA: TGTGCCAGCAGCCCTCGGCTAGCGGGAGCCGATACGCAGTATTTT; CDR3: CASSPRLAGADTQYF
D: TRBD1; J: TRBJ1-2; size: few; V: TRBV3-1; DNA: TGTGCCAGCAGCAAGAGAGGGGGGACAGACTATGGCTACACCTTC; CDR3: CASSKRGGTDYGYTF
D: .; J: TRBJ2-5; size: many; V: TRBV29-1; DNA: TGCAGCGTTGAAGTAGCGGCGGATCAAGAGACCCAGTACTTC; CDR3: CSVEVAADQETQYF
D: .; J: TRBJ1-1; size: many; V: TRBV29-1; DNA: TGCAGCGTTGAGCAGGACAGAGGTAGGGATGAAGCTTTCTTT; CDR3: CSVEQDRGRDEAFF
D: .; J: TRBJ1-2; size: many; V: TRBV2; DNA: TGTGCCAGCAGTGGTGGGGGTATCTATGGCTACACCTTC; CDR3: CASSGGGIYGYTF
D: .; J: TRBJ2-5; size: few; V: TRBV5-1; DNA: TGCGCCAGCAGCTTGAGGGCAGTCCAAGAGACCCAGTACTTC; CDR3: CASSLRAVQETQYF